Shown below are 25 T cell receptor beta chains from a single sample sequenced in a study of blood T cell repertoires in COVID-19. The table came from immunoSEQ multiplex PCR; TCRdb's copy has only in-frame clones and leaves some out. The table has fewer than 400,000 clones, 85% seen once. Sequencing input: peripheral blood. The receptors stem from a woman between 18 and 30 years old with acute or convalescent COVID-19.

The rearrangement links TRBV12-5 to TRBJ1-2; D remains ambiguous. This CDR3 is 12 amino acids long. The V end lost 6 bases, the J end lost 5 bases, and 10 bases lay between the germline ends. Germline CDR1 and CDR2: LGHNT and FRNRAP. CDR3 sequence reads: CASGYLQYGYTF. DNA for the CDR3: TGTGCTAGTGGCTACCTTCAATATGGCTACACCTTC.

With regard to this clone: This CDR3 is also generated by other DNA sequences in the sample. This chain joins TRBV7-9 and TRBJ2-7, with 9 bases that match TRBD2. The trim removed 3 bases at V and 4 bases at J, leaving 1 base unmatched. This CDR3 is built from 13 residues. The germline V gene encodes CDR1 SEHNR and CDR2 FQNEAQ (reference sequence). CDR3 protein: CASSLTSGYEQYF. CDR3 coding DNA: TGTGCCAGCAGCTTGACTAGCGGTTACGAGCAGTACTTC.

This clone was seen only a few times. This chain connects TRBV20-1 to TRBJ1-5, with TRBD1 matching 8 bases. The CDR3 is made up of 15 amino acids. V was pared by 3 bases and J by 4 bases, with 8 bases of the junction left unmatched. Germline lookup yields CDR1 DFQATT and CDR2 SNEGSKA (reference sequence). The CDR3 spells CSASPAGTGNQPQHF. The CDR3, as DNA: TGCAGTGCTAGTCCGGCGGGGACAGGAAATCAGCCCCAGCATTTT.

In DNA form, the CDR3 reads TGTGCCAGTAGTGCCTCAGCCGGGGACTATGGCTACACCTTC. Amino acids: CASSASAGDYGYTF. The chain employs TRBV19 and TRBJ1-2; no definite D call. The CDR3 covers 14 residues. Trimming took 5 bases from V and 3 from J, leaving 13 bases between them. Per the germline V gene, CDR1 is LNHDA and CDR2 is SQIVND (reference sequence). The full variable domain, rest sourced from reference TRBV19 and TRBJ1-2, is DGGITQSPKYLFRKEGQNVTLSCEQNLNHDAMYWYRQDPGQGLRLIYYSQIVNDFQKGDIAEGYSVSREKKESFPLTVTSAQKNPTAFYLCASSASAGDYGYTFGSGTRLTVV.

The rearrangement links TRBV5-1 to TRBJ1-4; tentatively, D is TRBD1 (6 bases). This CDR3 region has 15 residues. Germline V gives CDR1 SGHRS, CDR2 YFSETQ. V dropped 3 bases and J dropped 0 bases, with 9 bases sitting between them. In nucleotides, the CDR3 is TGCGCCAGCAGCTCGGACAGTTCAACTAATGAAAAACTGTTTTTT. Its protein product is CASSSDSSTNEKLFF.

V and J are TRBV5-1 and TRBJ1-2; 9 positions agree with TRBD1. Germline V lookup: CDR1 SGHRS, CDR2 YFSETQ. The CDR3 length is 14 residues. The trim removed 4 bases at V and 4 bases at J, leaving 5 bases unmatched. As DNA, the CDR3 is TGCGCCAGCAGCCACAGGGGGCGGTTCTATGGCTACACCTTC. This encodes CASSHRGRFYGYTF.

The chain joins TRBV28 to TRBJ1-6, with TRBD1 matching over 11 bases. In germline, CDR1 is MDHEN, CDR2 SYDVKM. This CDR3 contains 17 residues. J gave up 8 bases and V 4 bases, and 10 bases lay outside the gene matches. The DNA for the CDR3 is TGTGCCAGCAGTTCTCCCCCGGGACAGGGGGTGGATTCACCCCTCCACTTT. Its protein is CASSSPPGQGVDSPLHF.

The genes are TRBV9 and TRBJ1-2; the match to TRBD1 covers 9 bases. Germline CDR1 SGDLS, CDR2 YYNGEE. This CDR3 spans 16 amino acids. V dropped 0 bases and J dropped 8; count of bases not matched to a gene: 11. CDR3 sequence reads: CASSVEVGDRVGGYTF. The CDR3 DNA sequence: TGTGCCAGCAGCGTAGAAGTGGGGGACAGGGTCGGCGGCTACACCTTC.

The V call is TRBV5-6, the J call TRBJ2-1; 8 nucleotides line up with TRBD1. The CDR3 totals 15 residues. V shed 4 bases and J 2 bases; nucleotides not matched to a gene: 5. CDR1 is SGHDT, CDR2 YYEEEE, per germline. The CDR3 loop is CASSHGQGPYNEQFF. DNA for the CDR3: TGTGCCAGCAGCCACGGACAGGGACCCTACAATGAGCAGTTCTTC.

CDR3 residues: CASSTGTGKGSPLHF. For the CDR3, the DNA is TGTGCCAGCAGTACCGGGACAGGGAAGGGATCACCCCTCCACTTT. The chain joins TRBV6-5 to TRBJ1-6; 9 bases are shared with TRBD1. The CDR3 is made up of 15 amino acids. Losses at the gene ends were 5 bases for V and 10 bases for J; bases not matched to a gene: 9. The germline gives CDR1 MNHEY, CDR2 SVGAGI.

The V and J genes are TRBV6-1 and TRBJ1-3; perhaps TRBD1 as D (5 bases). V gave up 2 bases and J gave up 4 bases, with 9 bases separating them. The germline V gene encodes CDR1 MNHNS and CDR2 SASEGT. This CDR3 has 14 amino acids. The CDR3 protein is CASSEKGPGNTIYF. In DNA, the CDR3 is TGTGCCAGCAGTGAAAAGGGGCCAGGAAACACCATATATTTT.

The genes are TRBV30 and TRBJ2-7; 8 positions match TRBD2. Losses at the gene ends were 6 bases for V and 3 bases for J; bases not matched to a gene: 4. CDR3 length: 12 amino acids. Germline CDR1 and CDR2: GTSNPN and SVGIG (reference sequence). The CDR3 region has the DNA TGTGCCTGTCGGGAGGGTAACTACGAGCAGTACTTC. Its translation: CACREGNYEQYF. The full variable domain, with the rest looked up from reference TRBV30 and TRBJ2-7, is SQTIHQWPATLVQPVGSPLSLECTVEGTSNPNLYWYRQAAGRGLQLLFYSVGIGQISSEVPQNLSASRPQDRQFILSSKKLLLSDSGFYLCACREGNYEQYFGPGTRLTVT.

Only one count was recorded for this clone. V usage is TRBV2 and J usage is TRBJ1-2; a weak D match, TRBD1 (5 bases). Deletions cut 2 bases from V and 7 bases from J, with 14 bases between. Germline CDR1 is SNHLY and CDR2 is FYNNEI. CDR3 length: 14 residues. The CDR3 is CASSEWGRVGGYTF. Written as DNA, the CDR3 is TGTGCCAGCAGTGAATGGGGCCGGGTTGGTGGCTACACCTTC.

The rearrangement joins TRBV24-1 to TRBJ2-1; D is perhaps TRBD1 (6 bases). CDR1 and CDR2 from the germline V gene are KGHDR and SFDVKD. This CDR3 has 16 amino acids. Trimming cost V 9 bases and J 0 bases, with 17 bases left between them. The CDR3 reads CATETGPISSYNEQFF. In DNA form, the CDR3 reads TGTGCCACCGAGACAGGTCCAATATCCTCCTACAATGAGCAGTTCTTC.

This chain connects TRBV5-6 to TRBJ1-1; D unresolved. This CDR3 comprises 14 residues. V gave up 2 bases and J gave up 7 bases, with 15 bases separating them. From germline, CDR1 is SGHDT and CDR2 YYEEEE. Here the CDR3 DNA reads TGTGCCAGCAGCTTCGTCCAGGTAGGTCGTGAAGCTTTCTTT. Translation: CASSFVQVGREAFF. Filled out from reference TRBV5-6 and TRBJ1-1, the complete variable domain reads DAGVTQSPTHLIKTRGQQVTLRCSPKSGHDTVSWYQQALGQGPQFIFQYYEEEERQRGNFPDRFSGHQFPNYSSELNVNALLLGDSALYLCASSFVQVGREAFFGQGTRLTVV.

This clone was detected once. The V gene is TRBV4-1, the J gene TRBJ2-3; TRBD2 agrees at 9 bases. The trim removed 0 bases at V and 0 bases at J, leaving 13 bases unmatched. Germline V gene lookup returns CDR1 MGHRA and CDR2 YSYEKL. The CDR3 length is 20 residues. The CDR3 DNA reads TGCGCCAGCAGCCAAGAATCGTCGGGACTAGCCCGCACTAGCACAGATACGCAGTATTTT. Protein product: CASSQESSGLARTSTDTQYF.

The chain has TRBV7-2 and TRBJ1-5; D may be TRBD1 (5 bases). The germline gives CDR1 SGHTA, CDR2 FQGNSA. The length of the CDR3 is 16 residues. The V gene lost 5 bases and the J gene lost 2 bases, with 16 bases spanning the gap. The CDR3 DNA follows: TGTGCCAGCAGCGTAGAATCGGGGGGTCGCAATCAGCCCCAGCATTTT. Translating it yields CASSVESGGRNQPQHF.

DNA for the CDR3: TGTGCCAGCAGTTTGAATGCAGGGGCTGAAAAACTGTTTTTT. Protein: CASSLNAGAEKLFF. The chain employs TRBV28 and TRBJ1-4, with a tentative D call TRBD1 (6 bases). Germline lookup yields CDR1 MDHEN and CDR2 SYDVKM. V was cut by 3 bases and J by 7 bases, with 12 bases left in between. CDR3 length: 14 amino acids.

This chain joins TRBV7-9 and TRBJ1-1, with D possibly being TRBD1 (6 bases). The germline V and J ends were trimmed by 5 bases and 1 base, with 14 bases remaining between them. In germline, CDR1 is SEHNR, CDR2 FQNEAQ (reference sequence). The CDR3 extends over 15 amino acids. The CDR3 DNA is TGTGCCAGCAGCCCTCCGGACAGCACGAACACTGAAGCTTTCTTT. It specifies CASSPPDSTNTEAFF.

A few counts support this clone. V gene TRBV4-1 combines with J gene TRBJ1-2; D is possibly TRBD1 (5 bases). Trimming took 6 bases from V and 3 from J, leaving 14 bases between them. The CDR3 is made up of 14 amino acids. Germline V lookup: CDR1 MGHRA, CDR2 YSYEKL. The CDR3 DNA follows: TGCGCCAGCAGTAGGACACCCACTGACTATGGCTACACCTTC. Residues: CASSRTPTDYGYTF.

This clone was counted a single time. This chain links TRBV19 with TRBJ2-7, with TRBD1 matching 9 bases. The CDR3 has 14 residues. CDR1 is LNHDA, CDR2 SQIVND, per germline (reference sequence). V lost 11 bases, J lost 7 bases, and 15 bases stayed unmatched. The CDR3 DNA is TGTGCCCGAACCTACCGGGACAGGGCTGGGGAGCAGTACTTC. Translating it yields CARTYRDRAGEQYF.

The chain links TRBV27 to TRBJ2-1, with a weak D call TRBD1 (6 bases). Germline assignment: CDR1 MNHEY and CDR2 SMNVEV (reference sequence). Trimming cost V 3 bases and J 6 bases, with 15 bases left between them. The CDR3 length is 15 residues. CDR3 protein: CASSFGIGQLNEQFF. In DNA, the CDR3 is TGTGCCAGCAGTTTCGGCATAGGACAGCTCAATGAGCAGTTCTTC.

The chain recombines TRBV29-1 with TRBJ1-1; 8 bases fit TRBD1. CDR3 size: 16 residues. The germline CDR1 and CDR2 sequences are SQVTM and ANQGSEA. Losses at the gene ends were 7 bases for V and 5 bases for J; bases not matched to a gene: 18. CDR3 DNA sequence: TGCAGCGCCCTTCGCTCAGGGGGCAGGCGGGAAACTGAAGCTTTCTTT. Its translation is CSALRSGGRRETEAFF.

This clone was observed many times. CDR3 nucleotides: TGCAGCGTAACTACGCCGGGGGACTACGAGCAGTACTTC. It is translated as CSVTTPGDYEQYF. J is TRBJ2-7 and V is TRBV29-1; TRBD2 might be the D (6 bases). The CDR3 extends over 13 amino acids. The ends were cut back, 6 bases at V and 3 bases at J, with 15 bases in the middle. Germline CDR1 and CDR2: SQVTM and ANQGSEA.

This chain connects TRBV7-3 to TRBJ2-3, with 12 bases that match TRBD2. The junction had 5 bases not matched to a gene; V was cut back by 5 bases and J by 2 bases. CDR3 length: 16 amino acids. Germline values: CDR1 SGHTA, CDR2 FQGTGA. CDR3 residues: CASSTLAGGPTDTQYF. The DNA for the CDR3 is TGTGCCAGCAGCACCCTAGCGGGAGGGCCCACAGATACGCAGTATTTT.